These 27 T cell receptor beta chains originate from one sample sequenced in a study of T-cell memory formation after mild COVID-19 (TCRdb year 2021). The library was built by means of 5' RACE. Sequencer: Illumina NovaSeq 6000. TCRdb reworked the public reads: Q25 trimming with fastp, MiXCR clone assembly, productive beta chains retained. Records with the same CDR3 protein are collapsed into one entry carrying the most frequent genes and DNA. This sample lists more than 250,000 distinct CDR3 sequences; around 15% were detected once. The ten largest account for around 21% of the sample. The sequenced sample consisted of PBMCs or a T cell subset sorted from them (not recorded which). Receptors originate from a man younger than 30 who had mild COVID-19 (a few samples of this study predate the infection). The sample titles of this study are shuffled in the database, so cell type and time point are left out; the donor was told from shared clones.

This clonotype has more than one count but fewer than ten. V and J are TRBV2 and TRBJ2-1, with D perhaps matching TRBD2 (6 bases). Trimming pared 8 bases from V and 4 bases from J, leaving 12 bases between. The CDR3 length is 13 residues. Germline V lookup: CDR1 SNHLY, CDR2 FYNNEI. The CDR3 DNA reads TGTGCCAGCCTCGGGGGAAGTTACAATGAGCAGTTCTTC. Translation: CASLGGSYNEQFF.

This clonotype was counted only a few times. The chain joins TRBV7-8 to TRBJ2-2, with TRBD1 matching 7 bases. This CDR3 region has 15 residues. V shed 5 bases and J 0 bases; nucleotides not matched to a gene: 3. CDR1 SGHVS and CDR2 FQNEAQ come from the germline V gene. DNA of the CDR3: TGTGCCAGCAGCCCGACAGGGTCGAACACCGGGGAGCTGTTTTTT. Translation: CASSPTGSNTGELFF.

The J gene is TRBJ1-6, the V gene TRBV18; 7 bases agree with TRBD1. Germline CDR1 is KGHSH and CDR2 is LQKENI. The CDR3 is 15 residues long. Trimming took 6 bases from V and 2 from J; bases not matched to a gene: 4. The CDR3 sequence: CASSRGQAYNSPLHF. The CDR3 region has the DNA TGTGCCAGCTCCCGAGGACAGGCCTATAATTCACCCCTCCACTTT.

In this sample, this clonotype turned up once. V gene TRBV9 combines with J gene TRBJ1-4, with 9 bases fitting TRBD1. Germline loops: CDR1 SGDLS, CDR2 YYNGEE. The CDR3 totals 16 residues. The ends lost 3 bases at V and 2 bases at J; junction bases unmatched: 5. This CDR3 is CASSADRGPTNEKLFF. For the CDR3, the DNA is TGTGCCAGCAGCGCGGACAGGGGACCGACTAATGAAAAACTGTTTTTT.

The chain uses TRBV9 and TRBJ2-7; D uncertain. Germline V gene data show CDR1 as SGDLS and CDR2 as YYNGEE. CDR3 length: 15 amino acids. Trimming took 0 bases from V and 3 from J, leaving 13 bases between them. CDR3 protein: CASSVDGVSLYEQYF. The CDR3 coding sequence is TGTGCCAGCAGCGTAGATGGAGTTAGCCTCTACGAGCAGTACTTC.

The genes are TRBV7-2 and TRBJ2-1; perhaps TRBD2 as D (7 bases). The CDR3 contains 13 residues. V lost 1 base and J 13 bases, leaving 14 bases between the germline ends. In germline, CDR1 is SGHTA, CDR2 FQGNSA. The DNA for the CDR3 is TGTGCCAGCAGCTTAGGGGCGGGGGCGATCCAGTTCTTC. This encodes CASSLGAGAIQFF.

The genes are TRBV5-1 and TRBJ2-6, with D maybe TRBD1 (5 bases). The V end was cut by 5 bases, the J end by 3 bases, with 21 bases between. CDR1 is SGHRS, CDR2 YFSETQ, per germline. The CDR3 loop spans 18 amino acids. The CDR3, as DNA: TGCGCCAGCAGTCAGGGTTGGACCTCCCACGGTGGGGCCAACGTCCTGACTTTC. Protein product: CASSQGWTSHGGANVLTF.

The V and J genes are TRBV5-1 and TRBJ1-1; D gene ambiguous. CDR3 length: 15 residues. Germline CDR1 and CDR2: SGHRS and YFSETQ. The V end lost 0 bases, the J end lost 8 bases, and 17 bases lay between the germline ends. The chain's CDR3 is CASSLADGGLPEAFF. The CDR3 coding sequence is TGCGCCAGCAGCTTGGCCGACGGTGGGTTGCCCGAAGCTTTCTTT.

At least ten counts were recorded for this clonotype. The chain uses TRBV7-3 and TRBJ2-2; D may be TRBD2 (6 bases). The CDR3 spans 12 residues. Trimming removed 3 bases from V and 8 bases from J, with 7 bases in between. The germline V gene has CDR1 SGHTA and CDR2 FQGTGA. The CDR3, as DNA: TGTGCCAGCAGCTTGAGCGGGGGGGAGCTGTTTTTT. It codes for CASSLSGGELFF.

V and J are TRBV6-2 or TRBV6-3 and TRBJ2-7; tentative D call: TRBD1 (6 bases). The CDR3 contains 15 residues. V was cut by 6 bases and J by 2 bases, with 17 bases left in between. The V gene's germline CDR1 is MNHEY and CDR2 SVGEGT. The CDR3 bases are TGTGCCAGCAGCCGGCGTACAGGGATTACCTACGAGCAGTACTTC. It is translated as CASSRRTGITYEQYF.

The chain employs TRBV12-3 or TRBV12-4 and TRBJ1-2; tentative D call: TRBD1 (6 bases). V lost 5 bases and J 4 bases, leaving 14 bases between the germline ends. The CDR3 length is 14 residues. As DNA, the CDR3 is TGTGCCAGCAGTGACGGAGGGGGGCTCTATGGCTACACCTTC. This encodes CASSDGGGLYGYTF.

The chain joins TRBV27 to TRBJ2-1; TRBD1 might be the D (5 bases). Per germline, CDR1 MNHEY and CDR2 SMNVEV (reference sequence). With 2 bases removed from V and 6 bases from J, the gap between germline ends came to 14 bases. The length of the CDR3 is 15 residues. The CDR3 is CASSLILQGSNEQFF. CDR3 nucleotides: TGTGCCAGCAGTTTAATCCTCCAGGGCTCCAATGAGCAGTTCTTC.

The chain is built from TRBV9 and TRBJ2-1; 9 nucleotides match TRBD2. The germline CDR1 and CDR2 sequences are SGDLS and YYNGEE. Losses at the gene ends were 0 bases for V and 7 bases for J; bases not matched to a gene: 8. The CDR3 loop spans 16 amino acids. CDR3 amino acids: CASSVATSGGRNEQFF. The CDR3 DNA reads TGTGCCAGCAGCGTAGCTACCAGCGGGGGGAGGAATGAGCAGTTCTTC.

This clonotype was counted a few times. The junction shows a germline mismatch at one end, possibly a read error. V is TRBV3-1 and J is TRBJ2-5; 8 bases agree with TRBD2. CDR3 length: 20 amino acids. CDR1 and CDR2 from the germline V gene are LGHDT and YNNKEL (reference sequence). The CDR3 sequence is CASSQEARHGGALDPEIQYF. The CDR3 DNA reads TGTGCCAGCAGCCAAGAAGCCCGGCACGGGGGGGCGCTAGATCCCGAGATCCAGTACTTC.

V usage is TRBV2 and J usage is TRBJ1-5; TRBD1 matches 9 bases. This CDR3 contains 18 residues. With 6 bases clipped from V and 0 bases from J, the junction kept 12 bases outside the gene matches. Germline loops: CDR1 SNHLY, CDR2 FYNNEI. CDR3 protein: CASRGGTGTLYSNQPQHF. DNA of the CDR3: TGTGCCAGCAGGGGGGGGACAGGGACCCTATATAGCAATCAGCCCCAGCATTTT.

This clonotype was seen a few times. The chain is built from TRBV24-1 and TRBJ2-7, with 8 nucleotides matching TRBD1. Germline CDR1 and CDR2: KGHDR and SFDVKD. Trimming cost V 5 bases and J 7 bases; bases outside gene matches: 12. The CDR3 consists of 15 residues. The CDR3 bases are TGTGCCACCAGTGCCCACCGGGACAGGCCTTGGGAGCAGTACTTC. Translation gives CATSAHRDRPWEQYF.

The CDR3 DNA follows: TGTGCCAGCAGTGAATGGGGCAACGGGGCGGCAATTGAAGCTTTCTTT. The encoded protein is CASSEWGNGAAIEAFF. This chain joins TRBV6-1 and TRBJ1-1; maybe TRBD1 (5 bases). Trimming stripped 2 bases from V and 7 bases from J, with 20 bases between. There are 16 residues in the CDR3. In germline, CDR1 is MNHNS, CDR2 SASEGT.

The DNA for the CDR3 is TGCAGTGCTAGAGATAGCGGGGGGGCCGGAGAGACCCAGTACTTC. As protein: CSARDSGGAGETQYF. The chain uses TRBV20-1 and TRBJ2-5, with TRBD2 matching over 11 bases. J lost 4 bases, V lost 0 bases, and 4 bases had no gene match. This CDR3 comprises 15 residues. The germline CDR1 and CDR2 sequences are DFQATT and SNEGSKA (reference sequence).

This clonotype was detected a few times. The gene calls are TRBV12-3 or TRBV12-4 and TRBJ1-1; no definite D call. The CDR3 extends over 13 amino acids. V was clipped by 4 bases and J by 8 bases, with 14 bases between them. CDR3 coding DNA: TGTGCCAGCAGTTCCCATTCCGGTTCAGAAGCTTTCTTT. This sequence encodes CASSSHSGSEAFF.

In this sample, this clonotype turned up many times. This chain joins TRBV6-5 and TRBJ2-3, with 7 bases identical to TRBD2. The V gene's germline CDR1 is MNHEY and CDR2 SVGAGI. This CDR3 region has 15 residues. Trimming at V came to 8 bases and at J to 1 base, leaving 9 bases not matched to a gene. CDR3 in DNA: TGTGCCAGCGGCCCGGGGGGATACGGCACAGATACGCAGTATTTT. This gives the protein CASGPGGYGTDTQYF.

This clonotype has just a few counts. The chain carries TRBV5-4 and TRBJ2-1, with 11 bases identical to TRBD2. Trimming at V came to 1 base and at J to 4 bases, leaving 4 bases not matched to a gene. Germline lookup yields CDR1 SGHNT and CDR2 YYREEE (reference sequence). This CDR3 contains 16 residues. The CDR3 protein is CASSLTTSGSYNEQFF. For the CDR3, the DNA is TGTGCCAGCAGCTTGACCACTAGCGGGAGTTACAATGAGCAGTTCTTC.

V usage is TRBV12-3 or TRBV12-4 and J usage is TRBJ2-5, with D perhaps given as TRBD1 or TRBD2 (5 bases each). Trimming cost V 5 bases and J 5 bases, with 15 bases left between them. This CDR3 region has 14 residues. CDR3 region: CASSPHRRMETQYF. The CDR3 DNA is TGTGCCAGCAGTCCCCACAGGAGGATGGAGACCCAGTACTTC.

The chain couples TRBV11-2 to TRBJ2-1; 8 bases map to TRBD2. After removal of 1 base from V and 3 bases from J, the junction contained 11 bases not matched to a gene. Germline CDR1 SGHAT, CDR2 FQNNGV. The CDR3 has 18 residues. CDR3 protein: CASSLAPLPGGIYNEQFF. CDR3 bases: TGTGCCAGCAGCTTAGCACCCCTGCCGGGGGGGATCTACAATGAGCAGTTCTTC.

This chain connects TRBV4-2 to TRBJ2-2; 7 bases line up with TRBD1. The V segment lost 7 bases and the J segment 5 bases; nucleotides outside the gene matches: 13. The CDR3 spans 16 residues. CDR1 is LGHNA, CDR2 YNFKEQ, per germline. The CDR3 region is CASTKGALVGTGELFF. CDR3 in DNA: TGTGCCAGCACCAAGGGGGCGCTGGTAGGGACCGGGGAGCTGTTTTTT.

The CDR3 here is CASSSTGETQYF. The CDR3 coding sequence is TGTGCCAGCAGCTCGACAGGAGAGACCCAGTACTTC. The chain uses TRBV11-3 and TRBJ2-5; D is perhaps TRBD1 (6 bases). Germline V gene data show CDR1 as SGHNT and CDR2 as YENEEA. V dropped 4 bases and J dropped 4 bases, with 7 bases sitting between them. CDR3 size: 12 residues.

The rearrangement links TRBV25-1 to TRBJ2-5; D remains ambiguous. The germline V gene has CDR1 MGHDK and CDR2 SYGVNS. With 0 bases removed from V and 5 bases from J, the gap between germline ends came to 10 bases. This CDR3 has 14 residues. CDR3 amino acids: CASSEYSLTETQYF. For the CDR3, the DNA is TGTGCCAGCAGTGAATATAGCCTGACGGAGACCCAGTACTTC.

This clonotype was seen once. The chain employs TRBV7-3 and TRBJ1-2; D is possibly TRBD1 (6 bases). V dropped 4 bases and J dropped 7 bases, with 10 bases sitting between them. Germline CDR1 and CDR2: SGHTA and FQGTGA. The CDR3 consists of 12 residues. The CDR3 loop is CASSSTGSGYTF. For the CDR3, the DNA is TGTGCCAGCAGCTCTACAGGGTCTGGCTACACCTTC.